This T cell receptor (beta chain) came from a study of shared clonotypes between healthy human individuals. The junction had 12 bases not matched to a gene; V was cut back by 5 bases and J by 4 bases. The CDR3 consists of 16 residues. Germline V gene sequence: CDR1 GTSNPN, CDR2 SVGIG (reference sequence). Study-wide points: Compared with clonotypes that all four donors shared, non-shared clonotypes had lower generation probabilities.

The assay used deep level. Only in-frame clones appear in the TCRdb table, and some are missing; sequencing was by immunoSEQ multiplex PCR. The sample lists under 1,900,000 clones; about 98.5% were seen once. With regard to this clone: Its matching antigen is unknown.

The sample was naive CD4+ T cells sorted from blood. Subset meaning: CD45RA+ positively selected. The source of this sequence is a young man in good health. This chain joins TRBV30 and TRBJ2-3, with 10 bases aligning to TRBD2. The CDR3 DNA reads as TGTGCCTGGGCCCTTCGTTTAGCGGGAGGCGCAGATACGCAGTATTTT. It translates to CAWALRLAGGADTQYF.